This T cell receptor beta chain was observed in a study of blood T cell repertoires in COVID-19. The overall study: Spain, Italy and the United States supplied samples that represented acute and convalescent COVID-19.

The V end lost 4 bases, the J end lost 0 bases, and 11 bases lay between the germline ends. The CDR3 consists of 15 residues. CDR1 is SGHDT, CDR2 YYEEEE, per germline. Authors' processing steps: Estimation of nucleated cell counts relied on the amplification of reference gene primers. TCRdb's table, derived via immunoSEQ multiplex PCR, lists solely in-frame clones and lacks some. The V and J calls and clone size come from that table; D and trimming were worked out from the DNA. This sample carries under 95,000 clones, more than 85% of them seen once, and the ten largest clones take about 5.1%. This sequence originates from a middle-aged man with acute or convalescent COVID-19. The rearrangement joins TRBV5-6 to TRBJ1-5; no clear D gene. Specimen: peripheral blood. CDR3 DNA sequence: TGTGCCAGCAGCCCCCTAGGAGATAGCAATCAGCCCCAGCATTTT. Its protein is CASSPLGDSNQPQHF.